These T cell receptor beta chains were read from a single sample in a study of T-cell memory formation after mild COVID-19. MiXCR, applied by TCRdb to the 5' RACE reads, yields one record per CDR3 protein. The sample holds some 130,000 distinct CDR3 sequences; roughly 15% are singletons and the top ten take over 11%. Sequenced: PBMCs or a T cell subset sorted from them (not recorded which). Source of these receptors: an adult woman who had mild COVID-19 (a few samples of this study predate the infection). Cell type and time point are not known. Each CDR3 is given with its conserved first and last residue. D genes are given only for firm matches. Some rows have no size entry. The others give once, few or many, or a class for an expanded clone.

CDR3 DNA	CDR3 protein	clone size	D gene	V gene	J gene
TGTGCCAGCAACAGGGCGGGAAGGACTGAAGCTTTCTTT	CASNRAGRTEAFF	.	.	TRBV6-5	TRBJ1-1
TGTGCCAGCTCACCTTCTTTGGCGGAGGGCTACAATGAGCAGTTCTTC	CASSPSLAEGYNEQFF	few	.	TRBV18	TRBJ2-1
TGCAGCGTAACCGGGACTAGCGGGAGATCGTCCTACGAGCAGTACTTC	CSVTGTSGRSSYEQYF	.	TRBD2	TRBV29-1	TRBJ2-7
TGTGCCGGGCGGACAGGGCTAAACACCGGGGAGCTGTTTTTT	CAGRTGLNTGELFF	.	TRBD1	TRBV30	TRBJ2-2
TGTGCCAGCAGCCCCAGGGTCCAAACCTGGGGTGAGCAGTTCTTC	CASSPRVQTWGEQFF	few	.	TRBV11-3	TRBJ2-1
TGTGCCAGCAGTTTATCCGGCAGCGGGACTGACAATGAGCAGTTCTTC	CASSLSGSGTDNEQFF	few	TRBD2	TRBV27	TRBJ2-1
TGTGCCAGCAGCGTAGGACAGGGTGGCTTCGACCTACTCGCCTACAATGAGCAGTTCTTC	CASSVGQGGFDLLAYNEQFF	few	TRBD1	TRBV7-9	TRBJ2-1
TGTGCCAGCAGGCCACAGGGGATGAACACTGAAGCTTTCTTT	CASRPQGMNTEAFF	.	TRBD1	TRBV6-2/TRBV6-3	TRBJ1-1
TGTGCCAGCAGCGTAGAAGCGGGGGGGCGCAATGAGCAGTTCTTC	CASSVEAGGRNEQFF	.	TRBD2	TRBV9	TRBJ2-1
TGTGCCATAAGCTACACTGGACTAGCCCCTCCAGATACGCAGTATTTT	CAISYTGLAPPDTQYF	many	TRBD2	TRBV10-3	TRBJ2-3
TGTGCCAGCAGCCTAGGGGGATGGGAGGATGAGCAGTTCTTC	CASSLGGWEDEQFF	.	.	TRBV7-8	TRBJ2-1
TGTGCCAGCAGCTTAGGCGCTAGCGGGGGAAACATTCAGTACTTC	CASSLGASGGNIQYF	.	TRBD2	TRBV7-6	TRBJ2-4
TGCGCCAGCAGTTCTAGGACAGATCACACAGATACGCAGTATTTT	CASSSRTDHTDTQYF	.	.	TRBV5-1	TRBJ2-3
TGCGCCAGCAGCTTCTTGCGGGGCCACCAAGAGACCCAGTACTTC	CASSFLRGHQETQYF	.	.	TRBV4-1	TRBJ2-5
TGTGCCAGCAGTTACGGCCCAGGGGGAGGATACGAGCAGTACTTC	CASSYGPGGGYEQYF	many	.	TRBV6-5	TRBJ2-7
TGCAGCCACCGTAATGAAGGCTATGGCTACACCTTC	CSHRNEGYGYTF	.	.	TRBV20-1	TRBJ1-2
TGCGCCAGCAGTCCAGGGGGGGTATTGGTGTACAATGAGCAGTTCTTC	CASSPGGVLVYNEQFF	few	.	TRBV5-1	TRBJ2-1
TGTGCCAGCAGCTTCCCTCGGGACGGGGGGGGCACAGATACGCAGTATTTT	CASSFPRDGGGTDTQYF	.	TRBD2	TRBV7-9	TRBJ2-3
TGCAGCGCCCGACAGCCGTCGAACACTGAAGCTTTCTTT	CSARQPSNTEAFF	few	.	TRBV29-1	TRBJ1-1
TGTGCCAGCTCGCCGGCAAGCAGCAGGAGTCAGCCCCAGCATTTT	CASSPASSRSQPQHF	.	.	TRBV18	TRBJ1-5
TGTGCCAGCAGTTTATCCCCTAGCGGGGAAGAGACCCAGTACTTC	CASSLSPSGEETQYF	few	TRBD2	TRBV12-3/TRBV12-4	TRBJ2-5
TGTGCCAGCAGCACAGGACTAGCGGGGATCCAAGAGACCCAGTACTTC	CASSTGLAGIQETQYF	few	TRBD2	TRBV7-3	TRBJ2-5
TGTGCCAGCAGTTCTGGACTTCAGTCCTACGAGCAGTACTTC	CASSSGLQSYEQYF	.	.	TRBV12-3/TRBV12-4	TRBJ2-7
TGTGCCATCAGTGAGGACAGCCTCTATGGCTACACCTTC	CAISEDSLYGYTF	.	.	TRBV10-3	TRBJ1-2
TGTGCCTGGAACGGGGTGAATATCCAGGAGACCCAGTACTTC	CAWNGVNIQETQYF	.	.	TRBV30	TRBJ2-5
TGTGCCAGCAGGACAGCCTCCTACGAGCAGTACTTC	CASRTASYEQYF	few	.	TRBV6-5	TRBJ2-7
TGCGCCAGCAGCTCGTCCCCTCCGGGACAGGCGGTCTACGAGCAGTACTTC	CASSSSPPGQAVYEQYF	.	TRBD1	TRBV5-1	TRBJ2-7
TGTGCCAGCAGTTTTCTAGGCCTAGAGAGCACAGATACGCAGTATTTT	CASSFLGLESTDTQYF	.	.	TRBV27	TRBJ2-3
TGCGCCAGCAGCTTGAAGGCTAGCGGGAACAATGAGCAGTTCTTC	CASSLKASGNNEQFF	few	TRBD2	TRBV5-1	TRBJ2-1
TGCGCCAGCAGCATACAGGGGGAGGAAGAGACCCAGTACTTC	CASSIQGEEETQYF	many	TRBD1	TRBV5-1	TRBJ2-5
TGTGCCAGTAGGGGGCCCGGCCAGCGGCAAGAGACCCAGTACTTC	CASRGPGQRQETQYF	few	.	TRBV19	TRBJ2-5
TGTGCCAGCAGTGAACCCGGGACAGCCTCCTACGAGCAGTACTTC	CASSEPGTASYEQYF	.	TRBD1	TRBV6-1	TRBJ2-7
TGTGCCAGCAGCTTGCTCTCTCTGTTTAGGGATGAAAAACTGTTTTTT	CASSLLSLFRDEKLFF	few	.	TRBV5-5	TRBJ1-4
TGTGCCAGCAGCCCGACTCCGAGCGGGGGCGCAGATACGCAGTATTTT	CASSPTPSGGADTQYF	.	TRBD2	TRBV7-8	TRBJ2-3
TGCAGTGCTAGTCCCAGCTATAATTCACCCCTCCACTTT	CSASPSYNSPLHF	.	.	TRBV20-1	TRBJ1-6
TGTGCCAGCCGCGGTTGGGGGTTGGGGTACAATGAGCAGTTCTTC	CASRGWGLGYNEQFF	.	.	TRBV9	TRBJ2-1
TGTGCCAGCAGTTCCAGCAGTACTCAGCCCCAGCATTTT	CASSSSSTQPQHF	.	.	TRBV27	TRBJ1-5
TGTGCCAGCAGTTCGGGTCGGTCAAACTATGGCTACACCTTC	CASSSGRSNYGYTF	.	.	TRBV13	TRBJ1-2
TGTGCCAGCAGCGTAGGTGAGCGGGAGAGAGGGGAGACCCAGTACTTC	CASSVGERERGETQYF	.	TRBD2	TRBV9	TRBJ2-5
TGTGCCACCTCCGACACCACAGATACGCAGTATTTT	CATSDTTDTQYF	few	.	TRBV15	TRBJ2-3
TGTGCCAGCAAAGGACAGGGGGCCTCGGGCACCGGGGAGCTGTTTTTT	CASKGQGASGTGELFF	.	TRBD1	TRBV2	TRBJ2-2
TGTGCCAGCAGAACGGACTCCTATTCCACTGAAGCTTTCTTT	CASRTDSYSTEAFF	many	.	TRBV12-3/TRBV12-4	TRBJ1-1
TGTGCCAGCAACACAGAGGGACAGGGGCTGACAGATACGCAGTATTTT	CASNTEGQGLTDTQYF	.	TRBD1	TRBV13	TRBJ2-3
TGTGCCAGCAGCGTAGCAGGGAACACAGATACGCAGTATTTT	CASSVAGNTDTQYF	many	.	TRBV9	TRBJ2-3
TGTGCCAGCCGATTCGACAGGGGGGACACTGAAGCTTTCTTT	CASRFDRGDTEAFF	few	TRBD1	TRBV6-5	TRBJ1-1
TGTGCCAGCAGGCCCCCGGGGGGGGATCGCACAGATACGCAGTATTTT	CASRPPGGDRTDTQYF	few	TRBD2	TRBV2	TRBJ2-3
TGTGCCAGCGGCCTGGGAGAAGAGACCCAGTACTTC	CASGLGEETQYF	.	.	TRBV7-9	TRBJ2-5
TGCGCCAGCAGCTTGATTCACAGTTTCTCTGGGGCCAACGTCCTGACTTTC	CASSLIHSFSGANVLTF	.	.	TRBV5-1	TRBJ2-6
TGCGCCAGCAGCCAAGGTAGACTGGGTAGCGGGGGCCCCACAGATACGCAGTATTTT	CASSQGRLGSGGPTDTQYF	few	TRBD2	TRBV4-1	TRBJ2-3
TGTGCCAGCAGCCAATCTTGGGGGTACGAGCAGTACTTC	CASSQSWGYEQYF	once	.	TRBV3-1	TRBJ2-7
TGTGCCAGCAGTTTCTACAATGAGCAGTTCTTC	CASSFYNEQFF	many	.	TRBV12-3/TRBV12-4	TRBJ2-1
TGCGCCAGCAGCTCGCGGGGGGGCGATGAAAAACTGTTTTTT	CASSSRGGDEKLFF	.	.	TRBV5-1	TRBJ1-4
TGTGCCAGCCCGCGGTTCGACAGAGATCCTTACGAGCAGTACTTC	CASPRFDRDPYEQYF	few	.	TRBV18	TRBJ2-7
TGTGCCAGCTCACCAGGACAGGGAGGGGGCAATGAGCAGTTCTTC	CASSPGQGGGNEQFF	few	.	TRBV18	TRBJ2-1
TGTGCCAGCAGCCGTCCACCCGGGACAGGGGCCGGACTAGCCTACGAGCAGTACTTC	CASSRPPGTGAGLAYEQYF	few	TRBD1	TRBV7-2	TRBJ2-7
TGTGCCAGCAGCCTTAGGACTGAAAATGAGCAGTTCTTC	CASSLRTENEQFF	.	.	TRBV4-2	TRBJ2-1
TGCGCCAGCAGCCAAGTCGTCATGGGACTAGCGCACCAAGAGACCCAGTACTTC	CASSQVVMGLAHQETQYF	.	TRBD2	TRBV4-3	TRBJ2-5